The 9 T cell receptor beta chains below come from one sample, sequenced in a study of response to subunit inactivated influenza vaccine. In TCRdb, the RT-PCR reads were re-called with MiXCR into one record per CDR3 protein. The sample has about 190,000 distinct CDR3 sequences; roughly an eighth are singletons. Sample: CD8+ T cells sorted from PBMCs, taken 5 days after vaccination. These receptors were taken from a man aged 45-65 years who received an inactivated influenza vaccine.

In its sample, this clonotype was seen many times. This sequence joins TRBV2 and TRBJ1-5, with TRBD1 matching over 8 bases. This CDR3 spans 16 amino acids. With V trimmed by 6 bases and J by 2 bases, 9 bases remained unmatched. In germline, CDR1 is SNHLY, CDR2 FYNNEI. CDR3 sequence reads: CASRGMAGGGNQPQHF. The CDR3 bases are TGTGCCAGCAGGGGCATGGCAGGGGGCGGCAATCAGCCCCAGCATTTT.

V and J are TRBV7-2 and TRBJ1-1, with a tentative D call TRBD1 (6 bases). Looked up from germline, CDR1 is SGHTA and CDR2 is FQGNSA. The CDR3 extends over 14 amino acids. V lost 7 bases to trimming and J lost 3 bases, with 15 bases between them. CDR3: CASTPLGAYTEAFF. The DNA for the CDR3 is TGTGCCAGCACCCCTTTGGGGGCCTACACTGAAGCTTTCTTT.

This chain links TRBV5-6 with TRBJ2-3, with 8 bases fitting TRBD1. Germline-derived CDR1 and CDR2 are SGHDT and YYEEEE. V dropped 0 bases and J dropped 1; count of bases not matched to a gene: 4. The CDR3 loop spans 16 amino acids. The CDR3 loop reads CASSLGVTGGTDTQYF. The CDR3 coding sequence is TGTGCCAGCAGCTTGGGGGTGACAGGGGGCACAGATACGCAGTATTTT.

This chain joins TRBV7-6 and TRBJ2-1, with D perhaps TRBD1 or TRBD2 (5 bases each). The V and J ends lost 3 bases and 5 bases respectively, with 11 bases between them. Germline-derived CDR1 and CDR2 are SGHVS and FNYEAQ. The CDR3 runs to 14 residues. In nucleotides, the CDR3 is TGTGCCAGCAGCTTTCCGGGGCCTCACAATGAGCAGTTCTTC. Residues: CASSFPGPHNEQFF.

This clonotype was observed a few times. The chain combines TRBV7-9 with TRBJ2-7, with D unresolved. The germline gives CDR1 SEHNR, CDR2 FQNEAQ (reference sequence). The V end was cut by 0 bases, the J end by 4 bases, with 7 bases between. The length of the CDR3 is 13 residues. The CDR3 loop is CASSLANEYEQYF. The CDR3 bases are TGTGCCAGCAGCTTAGCGAACGAGTACGAGCAGTACTTC.

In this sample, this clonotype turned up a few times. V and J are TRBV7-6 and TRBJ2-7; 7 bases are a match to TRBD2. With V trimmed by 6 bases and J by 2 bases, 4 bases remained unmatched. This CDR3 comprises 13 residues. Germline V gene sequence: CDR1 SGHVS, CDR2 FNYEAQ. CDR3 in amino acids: CASSYREAYEQYF. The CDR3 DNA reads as TGTGCCAGCAGTTACCGGGAGGCCTACGAGCAGTACTTC.

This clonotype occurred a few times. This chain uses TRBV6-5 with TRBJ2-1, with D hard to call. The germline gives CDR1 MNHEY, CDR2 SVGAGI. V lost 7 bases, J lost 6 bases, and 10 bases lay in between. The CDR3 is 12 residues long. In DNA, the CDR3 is TGTGCCAGCACCAACGGCGGCAATGAGCAGTTCTTC. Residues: CASTNGGNEQFF.

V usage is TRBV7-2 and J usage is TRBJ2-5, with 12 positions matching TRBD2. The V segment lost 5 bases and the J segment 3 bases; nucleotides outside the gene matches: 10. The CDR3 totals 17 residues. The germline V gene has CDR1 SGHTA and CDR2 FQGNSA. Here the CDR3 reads CASSPILRLAGEETQYF. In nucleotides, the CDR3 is TGTGCCAGCAGCCCGATCCTTAGACTAGCGGGAGAAGAGACCCAGTACTTC.

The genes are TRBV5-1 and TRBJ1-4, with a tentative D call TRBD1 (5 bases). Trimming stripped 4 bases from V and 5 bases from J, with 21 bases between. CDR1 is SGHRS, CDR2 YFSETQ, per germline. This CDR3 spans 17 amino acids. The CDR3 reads CASSPWASRGANEKLFF. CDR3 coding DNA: TGCGCCAGCAGCCCTTGGGCCTCCCGTGGGGCCAATGAAAAACTGTTTTTT. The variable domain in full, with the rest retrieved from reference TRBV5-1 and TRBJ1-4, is KAGVTQTPRYLIKTRGQQVTLSCSPISGHRSVSWYQQTPGQGLQFLFEYFSETQRNKGNFPGRFSGRQFSNSRSEMNVSTLELGDSALYLCASSPWASRGANEKLFFGSGTQLSVL.